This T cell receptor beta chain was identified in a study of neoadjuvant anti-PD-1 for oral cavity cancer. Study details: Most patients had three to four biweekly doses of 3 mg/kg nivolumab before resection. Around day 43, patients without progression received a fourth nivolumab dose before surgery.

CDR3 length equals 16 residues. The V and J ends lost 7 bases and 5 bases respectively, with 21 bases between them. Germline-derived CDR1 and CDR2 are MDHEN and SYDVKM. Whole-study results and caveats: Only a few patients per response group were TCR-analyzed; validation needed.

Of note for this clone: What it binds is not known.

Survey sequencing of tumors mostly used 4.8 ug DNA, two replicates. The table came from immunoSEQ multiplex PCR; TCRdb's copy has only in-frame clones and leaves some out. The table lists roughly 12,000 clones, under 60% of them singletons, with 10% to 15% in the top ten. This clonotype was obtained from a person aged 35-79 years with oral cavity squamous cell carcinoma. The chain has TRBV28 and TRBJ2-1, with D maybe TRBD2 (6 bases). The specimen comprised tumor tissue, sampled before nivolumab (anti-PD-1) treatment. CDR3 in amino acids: CASKPLPGLGNNEQFF. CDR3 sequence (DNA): TGTGCCAGCAAACCGCTACCGGGACTTGGGAACAATGAGCAGTTCTTC.